This T cell receptor beta chain was found in a study of T-cell reconstitution after alpha-beta-depleted transplantation in children. This clonotype was counted a few times. Its antigen remains unknown. The germline CDR1 and CDR2 sequences are GTSNPN and SVGIG (reference sequence). The CDR3 has 14 amino acids. Trimming removed 0 bases from V and 0 bases from J, with 8 bases in between. Researchers prepared the TCRbeta library using unique molecular identifiers, the study reports. TCRdb called the PCR reads again in MiXCR, with one record for every CDR3 protein. Here the sample spans about 980,000 distinct CDR3 sequences, 25% to 35% being singletons. Study-wide results and limits: Newly generated T cells supplied most T-cell counts and diversity one year post-transplant. At day 60, the high TCRbeta diversity found in some patients originated from recipient T cells and thymic progenitors that had survived. Expanded graft clones, several hundred of them, were reportedly the source of alpha-beta T cells about two months after transplant.

The TCR was taken from a boy in the first two years of life who had a stem cell transplant for SCID, so the T cells may come from the graft donor. The source material was PBMCs, mostly from graft donor cells, sampled 360 days after TCRalphabeta/CD19-depleted stem cell transplant. The rearrangement uses TRBV30 and TRBJ1-1; no clear D gene. CDR3 loop: CAWSVRGLNTEAFF. CDR3 DNA sequence: TGTGCCTGGAGTGTAAGAGGGTTGAACACTGAAGCTTTCTTT.